Here is one T cell receptor (beta chain) with its context. Antigen: not known. One entry per CDR3 protein results from TCRdb running MiXCR on the 5' RACE reads. The profile shows 400,000 or so distinct CDR3 sequences, roughly 26% of them singletons. The ends were cut back, 6 bases at V and 5 bases at J, with 17 bases in the middle. The CDR3 length is 14 residues. The germline gives CDR1 DFQATT, CDR2 SNEGSKA (reference sequence). This record belongs to a study of CD8 T cells in ankylosing spondylitis. Findings and caveats of the study: Several highly homologous variants made up a TCR beta motif, and this motif appeared characteristic of ankylosing spondylitis blood.

The rearrangement uses TRBV20-1 and TRBJ2-1, with D possibly matching TRBD2 (6 bases). This clonotype was obtained from a male donor with ankylosing spondylitis. Sequencing was performed on blood, either unsorted or a sorted T cell fraction (not recorded which). Here the CDR3 DNA reads TGCAGTGCCCCGAGTTGGGGGGTGGACAATGAGCAGTTCTTC. Translated, it gives CSAPSWGVDNEQFF.